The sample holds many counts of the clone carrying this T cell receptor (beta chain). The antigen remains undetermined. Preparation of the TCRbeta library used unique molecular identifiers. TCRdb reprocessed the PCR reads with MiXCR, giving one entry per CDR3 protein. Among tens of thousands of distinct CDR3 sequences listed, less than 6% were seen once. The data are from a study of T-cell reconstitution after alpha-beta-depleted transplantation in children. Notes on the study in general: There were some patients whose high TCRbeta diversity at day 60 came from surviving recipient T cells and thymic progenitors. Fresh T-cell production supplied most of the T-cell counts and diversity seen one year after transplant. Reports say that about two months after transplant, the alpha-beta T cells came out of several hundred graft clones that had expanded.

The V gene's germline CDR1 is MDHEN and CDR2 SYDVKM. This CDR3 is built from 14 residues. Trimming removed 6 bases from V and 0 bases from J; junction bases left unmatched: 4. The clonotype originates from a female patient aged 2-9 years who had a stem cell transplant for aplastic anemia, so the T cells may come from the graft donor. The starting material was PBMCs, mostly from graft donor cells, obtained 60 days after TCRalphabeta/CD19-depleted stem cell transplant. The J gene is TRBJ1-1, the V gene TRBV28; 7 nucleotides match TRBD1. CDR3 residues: CASSNRGLNTEAFF. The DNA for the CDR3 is TGTGCCAGCAGCAACAGGGGCCTGAACACTGAAGCTTTCTTT.